This is a list of T cell receptor beta chains from one sample in a study of T cell repertoires in cytomegalovirus infection. One entry per CDR3 protein, called by TCRdb with MiXCR from the reads. This table holds over 85,000 distinct CDR3 sequences, approximately 17% found once. The sequencing input was PBMCs. These TCRs come from a human donor in good health (CMV status not recorded). Some clones in this sample may be carry-over from other donors' samples. Each CDR3 is given with its conserved first and last residue. D genes are given only for firm matches. Size is stated for part of the rows, as once, few or many counts, or as a class when the clone is expanded.

D gene	V gene	J gene	clone size	CDR3 DNA	CDR3 protein
NA	TRBV20-1	TRBJ2-1	NA	TGCAGTGCTCTCCGGAAAATCGATGAGCAGTTCTTC	CSALRKIDEQFF
NA	TRBV7-2	TRBJ2-7	many	TGTGCCAGCAGCACCCGACAGCGCTATCCCTACGAGCAGTACTTC	CASSTRQRYPYEQYF
NA	TRBV7-2	TRBJ1-2	few	TGTGCCAGCAGCTTAGCGAGCGAGAGCTATGGCTACACCTTC	CASSLASESYGYTF
NA	TRBV7-8	TRBJ1-6	many	TGTGCCAGCAGCTTCAAGGGGGATGCACGTAATTCACCCCTCCACTTT	CASSFKGDARNSPLHF
TRBD2	TRBV28	TRBJ2-1	NA	TGTGCCAGCACCCAAATACACGGGGGGGAGTTGGAGCAGTTCTTC	CASTQIHGGELEQFF
NA	TRBV7-9	TRBJ2-5	many	TGTGCCAGCAGCCGGGCAGAATCCGGGGGCCGAGAGACCCAGTACTTC	CASSRAESGGRETQYF
TRBD1	TRBV7-2	TRBJ1-3	many	TGTGCCAGCAGCTCCACTAACCGGGACAGGGTACTCTCTGGAAACACCATATATTTT	CASSSTNRDRVLSGNTIYF
NA	TRBV6-2/TRBV6-3	TRBJ1-6	NA	TGTGCCAGCAGTTACAAGCAGCCGAGCTCCTATAATTCACCCCTCCACTTT	CASSYKQPSSYNSPLHF
NA	TRBV7-8	TRBJ2-4	many	TGTGCCAGCAGCCCACGGGAGGGGGCGGGAAACATTCAGTACTTC	CASSPREGAGNIQYF
NA	TRBV2	TRBJ1-1	NA	TGTGCCAGCCAACGGGGGCGAGCGGGGAACACTGAAGCTTTCTTT	CASQRGRAGNTEAFF
NA	TRBV7-2	TRBJ2-1	many	TGTGCCAGCAGCTTAGATCGCGGAGCATACAATGAGCAGTTCTTC	CASSLDRGAYNEQFF
NA	TRBV3-1	TRBJ2-5	NA	TGTGCCAGCAGCCCCTGGACAGTACAGTACCAAGAGACCCAGTACTTC	CASSPWTVQYQETQYF
TRBD2	TRBV7-7	TRBJ2-5	NA	TGTGCTAGCAGTGTACTAGCGAAGGGGGAGACCCAGTACTTC	CASSVLAKGETQYF
TRBD1	TRBV20-1	TRBJ2-2	NA	TGCAGTGCTCCGGTACAGGGGGAGGCCGGGGAGCTGTTTTTT	CSAPVQGEAGELFF
TRBD1	TRBV28	TRBJ1-5	NA	TGTGCCAGCAGCTCAAAAAGGGGACAGGGAGGACAGCCCCAGCATTTT	CASSSKRGQGGQPQHF
NA	TRBV9	TRBJ1-2	few	TGTGCCAGCAGCGTAGATCAGGGACCCTATGGCTACACCTTC	CASSVDQGPYGYTF
TRBD1	TRBV28	TRBJ1-1	few	TGTGCCAGCAGTCTCCGACAGGGGGTTGGAACTGAAGCTTTCTTT	CASSLRQGVGTEAFF
NA	TRBV12-3/TRBV12-4	TRBJ2-5	NA	TGTGCCAGCAGTTTAATGGTGGCAGAAGAGACCCAGTACTTC	CASSLMVAEETQYF
NA	TRBV5-3	TRBJ2-1	few	TGTGCCAGCAGCCGAACCCTTACTGTTTTCTCCTACAATGAGCAGTTCTTC	CASSRTLTVFSYNEQFF
TRBD1	TRBV7-2	TRBJ1-2	NA	TGTGCCAGCAGGCGGGGACAGGGGGACGGCTACACCTTC	CASRRGQGDGYTF
TRBD1	TRBV7-2	TRBJ1-6	NA	TGTGCCAGCAGCCTTAGGGGTTCAGGGGGAGCGTTGAATTCACCCCTCCACTTT	CASSLRGSGGALNSPLHF
TRBD1	TRBV14	TRBJ2-5	few	TGTGCCAGCAGCCAAGTCTCCGGACAGGGGATTAGGGAGACCCAGTACTTC	CASSQVSGQGIRETQYF
TRBD2	TRBV7-3	TRBJ2-7	NA	TGTGCCAGCACCCCCGGGACTACCACCTCCACCGAGCAGTACTTC	CASTPGTTTSTEQYF
TRBD2	TRBV20-1	TRBJ2-7	few	TGCAGTGCTGCCCCGGGACTAGCGGGGGGCGACAGGAGATCCTACGAGCAGTACTTC	CSAAPGLAGGDRRSYEQYF
TRBD1	TRBV7-2	TRBJ1-3	many	TGTGCCAGCAGCTTAGCTTTACCTAGCCAGGGGGACACCATATATTTT	CASSLALPSQGDTIYF
NA	TRBV29-1	TRBJ1-1	few	TGCAGCGTTGAACGGGCGGCGAACACTGAAGCTTTCTTT	CSVERAANTEAFF
NA	TRBV12-3/TRBV12-4	TRBJ1-6	few	TGTGCCAGCAGTATAGGAGGCCGAAGTTCACCCCTCCACTTT	CASSIGGRSSPLHF